The 5 T cell receptor beta chains reported below all come from one sample, sequenced in a study of spatial heterogeneity in lung cancer. TCRdb passed the 5' RACE reads through MiXCR, listing each CDR3 protein once. The sample has 95,000 to 130,000 distinct CDR3 sequences; 12% are singletons. Time point reported: blood at routine non-recurrence follow-up after resection. Unsorted whole RNA samples from tumor, nontumor lung or frozen PBMC were sequenced. Specimen: PBMCs, collected at follow-up. These receptors originate from a male donor with early-stage non-small cell lung cancer.

This clonotype has at least ten counts. This chain joins TRBV20-1 and TRBJ2-1; D possibly corresponds to TRBD2 (5 bases). Trimming pared 7 bases from V and 0 bases from J, leaving 13 bases between. In germline, CDR1 is DFQATT, CDR2 SNEGSKA (reference sequence). This CDR3 region has 14 residues. The CDR3 bases are TGCAGTGTCCAGCGGCCGAGCTCCTACAATGAGCAGTTCTTC. Translation: CSVQRPSSYNEQFF.

This clonotype occurred a few times. The rearrangement uses TRBV12-3 or TRBV12-4 and TRBJ2-1; D is unresolved. The V end was cut by 6 bases, the J end by 7 bases, with 7 bases between. This CDR3 has 11 residues. In DNA form, the CDR3 reads TGTGCCAGCAGAAACCTGAATGAGCAGTTCTTC. Residues: CASRNLNEQFF.

The rearrangement links TRBV7-2 to TRBJ1-4; D remains ambiguous. CDR1 is SGHTA, CDR2 FQGNSA, per germline. This CDR3 is built from 16 residues. The V gene lost 5 bases and the J gene lost 3 bases, with 16 bases spanning the gap. The CDR3 nucleotides read TGTGCCAGCAGCCCCCGAGGCGGCTACCCTAATGAAAAACTGTTTTTT. Translation: CASSPRGGYPNEKLFF.

The V and J genes are TRBV5-1 and TRBJ2-4; D is ambiguous. V lost 0 bases to trimming and J lost 7 bases, with 11 bases between them. The CDR3 length is 14 residues. Germline V gene lookup returns CDR1 SGHRS and CDR2 YFSETQ. CDR3 DNA: TGCGCCAGCAGCTTGGGACCAGAGAAGAACATTCAGTACTTC. Translating it yields CASSLGPEKNIQYF. Full variable domain (missing parts from reference TRBV5-1 and TRBJ2-4): KAGVTQTPRYLIKTRGQQVTLSCSPISGHRSVSWYQQTPGQGLQFLFEYFSETQRNKGNFPGRFSGRQFSNSRSEMNVSTLELGDSALYLCASSLGPEKNIQYFGAGTRLSVL.

This clonotype was recorded at least ten times. This rearrangement joins TRBV6-2 or TRBV6-3 to TRBJ1-4, with unresolved D. Per the germline V gene, CDR1 is MNHEY and CDR2 is SVGEGT. Trimming shortened V by 0 bases and J by 10 bases, and 12 bases separated the two germline ends. The CDR3 consists of 14 residues. CDR3: CASSYSKNSVKLFF. In DNA, the CDR3 is TGTGCCAGCAGTTACTCGAAAAATTCTGTAAAACTGTTTTTT.